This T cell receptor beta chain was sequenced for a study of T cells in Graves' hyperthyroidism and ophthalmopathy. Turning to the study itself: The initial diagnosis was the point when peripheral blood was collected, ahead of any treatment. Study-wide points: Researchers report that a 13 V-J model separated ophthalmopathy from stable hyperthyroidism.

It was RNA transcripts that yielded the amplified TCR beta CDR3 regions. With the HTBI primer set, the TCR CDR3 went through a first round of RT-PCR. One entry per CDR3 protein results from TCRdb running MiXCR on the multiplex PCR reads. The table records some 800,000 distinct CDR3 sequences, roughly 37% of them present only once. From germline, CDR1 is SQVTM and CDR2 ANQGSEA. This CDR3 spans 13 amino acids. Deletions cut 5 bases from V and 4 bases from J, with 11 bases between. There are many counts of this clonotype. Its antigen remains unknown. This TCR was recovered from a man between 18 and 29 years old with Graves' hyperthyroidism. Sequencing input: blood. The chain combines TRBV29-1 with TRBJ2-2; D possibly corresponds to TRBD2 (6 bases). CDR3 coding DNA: TGCAGCGTTTTAGGGACTTCCACCGGGGAGCTGTTTTTT. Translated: CSVLGTSTGELFF.